The rows below give T cell receptor beta chains drawn from one sample of a study of blood T cell repertoires in COVID-19. This table comes from immunoSEQ multiplex PCR, and its TCRdb copy is limited to in-frame clones, with some not included. The table includes 75,000 to 90,000 clones, 91% detected once. The specimen sequenced was peripheral blood. The receptors derive from a woman in her forties or fifties in a cohort sampled during active COVID-19. CDR3s include the opening cysteine and the closing phenylalanine or tryptophan. A D gene is named only where the DNA matches it firmly. Clone size is shown for a subset of rows, as once, few, many or a class of expanded clone.

TRBJ2-7,.,TRBD1,TRBV3-1/TRBV3-2,CASSKRLQGSLEQYF,TGTGCCAGCAGCAAACGGTTACAGGGGTCCTTAGAGCAGTACTTC
TRBJ1-1,.,.,TRBV5-4,CASSRPGDFRNTEAFF,TGTGCCAGCAGCCGACCCGGGGACTTTAGGAACACTGAAGCTTTCTTT
TRBJ2-7,.,TRBD2,TRBV6-5,CASRRLAASYEQYF,TGTGCCAGCAGAAGACTAGCGGCCTCCTACGAGCAGTACTTC
TRBJ2-7,.,TRBD1,TRBV6-6,CASEDRGGSYEQYF,TGTGCCAGCGAGGACAGGGGGGGCTCCTACGAGCAGTACTTC
TRBJ2-1,few,TRBD1,TRBV6-4,CASSSGTGAYNEQFF,TGTGCCAGCAGTTCCGGGACAGGGGCCTACAATGAGCAGTTCTTC
TRBJ1-2,.,.,TRBV7-2,CASSSLTWGYTF,TGTGCCAGCAGCTCCCTCACTTGGGGCTACACCTTC
TRBJ2-7,.,.,TRBV6-5,CASSYSAQGPSYEQYF,TGTGCCAGCAGTTACTCCGCACAGGGTCCCTCCTACGAGCAGTACTTC
TRBJ1-4,.,.,TRBV19,CASSIKQASNEKLFF,TGTGCCAGTAGTATTAAACAGGCGTCTAATGAAAAACTGTTTTTT
TRBJ2-7,.,.,TRBV2,CASSGTYDHGGYYEQYF,TGTGCCAGCAGCGGGACTTACGACCATGGGGGATACTACGAGCAGTACTTC
TRBJ2-5,.,TRBD2,TRBV4-1,CASSQESGTRGTQYF,TGCGCCAGCAGCCAAGAGAGTGGGACTAGGGGTACCCAGTACTTC
TRBJ2-3,.,.,TRBV12-3/TRBV12-4,CASSFGTDTQYF,TGTGCCAGCAGTTTCGGCACAGATACGCAGTATTTT
TRBJ1-1,.,.,TRBV28,CASNWGVGRTEAFF,TGTGCCAGCAACTGGGGGGTTGGGAGAACTGAAGCTTTCTTT
TRBJ1-4,.,TRBD1,TRBV7-9,CASSWGQGNEKLFF,TGTGCCAGCAGCTGGGGACAGGGGAACGAAAAACTGTTTTTT
TRBJ2-7,.,TRBD1,TRBV14,CASTGQGSSYEQYF,TGTGCCAGCACCGGACAGGGGAGCTCCTACGAGCAGTACTTC
TRBJ1-6,once,.,TRBV6-5,CATQSGNNSPLHF,TGTGCCACCCAGAGCGGTAATAATTCACCCCTCCACTTT
TRBJ1-1,.,.,TRBV18,CASSPDKNTEAFF,TGTGCCAGCTCACCTGACAAGAACACTGAAGCTTTCTTT
TRBJ2-3,once,.,TRBV27,CASSSRVTDTQYF,TGTGCCAGCAGTTCTCGGGTCACAGATACGCAGTATTTT
TRBJ2-7,.,TRBD2,TRBV7-8,CASSLRTSGNSYEQYF,TGTGCCAGCAGCCTAAGGACTAGCGGCAACTCCTACGAGCAGTACTTC
TRBJ2-3,.,TRBD1,TRBV6-4,CASRGQGTDTQYF,TGTGCCAGCCGGGGACAGGGGACAGATACGCAGTATTTT
TRBJ2-3,.,TRBD1,TRBV5-4,CASSSQGAADTQYF,TGTGCCAGCAGCTCGCAGGGGGCCGCAGATACGCAGTATTTT